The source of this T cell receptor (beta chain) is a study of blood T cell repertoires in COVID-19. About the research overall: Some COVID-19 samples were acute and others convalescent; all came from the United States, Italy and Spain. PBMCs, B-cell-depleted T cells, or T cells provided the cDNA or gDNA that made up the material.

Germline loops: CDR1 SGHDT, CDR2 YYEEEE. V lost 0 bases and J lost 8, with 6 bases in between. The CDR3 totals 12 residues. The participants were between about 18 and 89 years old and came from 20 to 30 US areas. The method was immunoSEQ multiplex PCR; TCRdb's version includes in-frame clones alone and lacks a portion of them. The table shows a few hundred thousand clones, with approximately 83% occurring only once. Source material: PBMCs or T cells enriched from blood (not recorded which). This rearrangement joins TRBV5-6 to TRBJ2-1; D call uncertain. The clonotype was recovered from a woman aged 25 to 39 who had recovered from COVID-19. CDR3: CASSLASDEQFF. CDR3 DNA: TGTGCCAGCAGCTTGGCCTCCGATGAGCAGTTCTTC.